The clone carrying this T cell receptor (beta chain) came up many times. This entry is derived from a study of metastatic and nonmetastatic thyroid tumors. TCRdb reanalyzed the PCR reads with MiXCR. The sample includes around 64,000 clones, approximately 4.1% of them seen just once. The CDR3 loop spans 17 amino acids. Germline V lookup: CDR1 SNHLY, CDR2 FYNNEI. V trimming: 4 bases; J trimming: 1 base; junction bases outside the gene matches: 11. Until they underwent thyroid surgery, no patient had received any treatment. The J gene is TRBJ1-1, the V gene TRBV2; 8 nucleotides line up with TRBD1. The sequenced sample consisted of blood. This receptor was taken from a female donor with papillary thyroid cancer or a benign thyroid nodule (not recorded which). Some clones in this sample may be carry-over from other donors' samples. As DNA, the CDR3 is TGTGCCAGCAGTGGTCTGGGACAGGCTTTTGAGAACACTGAAGCTTTCTTT. This encodes CASSGLGQAFENTEAFF. The variable domain in full, completed from reference TRBV2 and TRBJ1-1, reads EPEVTQTPSHQVTQMGQEVILRCVPISNHLYFYWYRQILGQKVEFLVSFYNNEISEKSEIFDDQFSVERPDGSNFTLKIRSTKLEDSAMYFCASSGLGQAFENTEAFFGQGTRLTVV.